This T cell receptor (beta chain) stems from a study of identical twins. TCRdb independently ran MiXCR on the 5' RACE reads; one entry per CDR3 protein. The sample records approximately 1.8 million distinct CDR3 sequences, more than 30% being singletons. Only healthy Caucasians were enrolled as donors. Germline lookup yields CDR1 KGHDR and CDR2 SFDVKD. With 8 bases removed from V and 7 bases from J, the gap between germline ends came to 16 bases. The CDR3 consists of 14 residues. This TCR derives from a newborn girl in good health. This chain uses TRBV24-1 with TRBJ2-2; D is undetermined. Sequencing input: cord blood. Written as DNA, the CDR3 is TGTGCCACCACGGTGTCAGGATCGAGCGGGGAGCTGTTTTTT. Translating gives CATTVSGSSGELFF.